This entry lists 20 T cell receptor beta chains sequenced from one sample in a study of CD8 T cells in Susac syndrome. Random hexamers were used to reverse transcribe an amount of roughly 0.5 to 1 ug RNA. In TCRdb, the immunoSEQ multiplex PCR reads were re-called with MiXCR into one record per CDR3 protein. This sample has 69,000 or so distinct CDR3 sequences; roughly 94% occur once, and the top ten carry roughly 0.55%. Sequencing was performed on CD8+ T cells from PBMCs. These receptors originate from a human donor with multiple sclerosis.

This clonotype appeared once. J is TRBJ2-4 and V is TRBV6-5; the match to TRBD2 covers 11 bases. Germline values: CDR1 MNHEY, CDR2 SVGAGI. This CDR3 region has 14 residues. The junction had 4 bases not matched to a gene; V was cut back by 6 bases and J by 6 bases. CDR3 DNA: TGTGCCAGCAGCTCGGGGACTAGCGGAAACATTCAGTACTTC. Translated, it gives CASSSGTSGNIQYF.

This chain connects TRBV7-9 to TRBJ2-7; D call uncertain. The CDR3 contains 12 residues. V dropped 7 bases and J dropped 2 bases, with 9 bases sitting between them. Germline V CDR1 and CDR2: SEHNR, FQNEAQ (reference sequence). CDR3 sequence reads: CASTDGTYEQYF. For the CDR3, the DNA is TGTGCCAGCACCGACGGAACCTACGAGCAGTACTTC.

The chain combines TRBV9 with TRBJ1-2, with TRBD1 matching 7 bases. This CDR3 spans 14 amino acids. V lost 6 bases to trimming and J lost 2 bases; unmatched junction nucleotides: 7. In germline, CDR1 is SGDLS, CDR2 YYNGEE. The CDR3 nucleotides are TGTGCCAGCAACCCGGGACAGTTGAACTATGGCTACACCTTC. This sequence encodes CASNPGQLNYGYTF.

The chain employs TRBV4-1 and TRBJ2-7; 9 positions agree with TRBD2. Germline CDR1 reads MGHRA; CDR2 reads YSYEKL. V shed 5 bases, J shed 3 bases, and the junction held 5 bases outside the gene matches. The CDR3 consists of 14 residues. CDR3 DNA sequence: TGCGCCAGCAGCGACGGACTAGCGCACTACGAGCAGTACTTC. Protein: CASSDGLAHYEQYF.

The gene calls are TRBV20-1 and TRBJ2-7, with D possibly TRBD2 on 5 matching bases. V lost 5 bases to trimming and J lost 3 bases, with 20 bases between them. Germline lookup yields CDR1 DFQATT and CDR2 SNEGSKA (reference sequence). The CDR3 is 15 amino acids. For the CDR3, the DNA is TGCAGTGCTTCAATAAGGACTCGAACTAGCTACGAGCAGTACTTC. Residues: CSASIRTRTSYEQYF.

The CDR3 bases are TGTGCCAGCAGTTACGACAGGGAGGCCTACGAGCAGTACTTC. Translating it yields CASSYDREAYEQYF. The chain links TRBV2 to TRBJ2-7; a weak D match, TRBD1 (7 bases). V lost 5 bases and J lost 2, with 13 bases in between. This CDR3 has 14 residues. The germline V gene has CDR1 SNHLY and CDR2 FYNNEI.

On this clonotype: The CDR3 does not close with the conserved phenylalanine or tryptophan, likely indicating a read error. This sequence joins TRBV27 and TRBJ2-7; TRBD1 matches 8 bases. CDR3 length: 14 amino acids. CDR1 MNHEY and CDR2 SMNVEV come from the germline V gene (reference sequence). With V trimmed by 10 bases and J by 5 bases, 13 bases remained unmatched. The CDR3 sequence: CATSTGTGTNEQYL. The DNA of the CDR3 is TGTGCCACCTCGACCGGGACAGGAACCAACGAGCAGTACCTC.

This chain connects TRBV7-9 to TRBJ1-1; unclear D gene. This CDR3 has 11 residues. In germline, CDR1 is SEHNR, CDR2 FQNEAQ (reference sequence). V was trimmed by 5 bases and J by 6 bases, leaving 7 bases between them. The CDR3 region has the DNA TGTGCCAGCAGCACCGCGCCTGAAGCTTTCTTT. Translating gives CASSTAPEAFF.

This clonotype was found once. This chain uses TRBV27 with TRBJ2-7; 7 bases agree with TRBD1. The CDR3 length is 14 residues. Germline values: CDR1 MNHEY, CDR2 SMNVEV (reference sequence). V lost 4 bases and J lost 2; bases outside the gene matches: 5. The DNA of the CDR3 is TGTGCCAGCAGTTCCACAGGGGTTGCCTACGAGCAGTACTTC. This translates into CASSSTGVAYEQYF.

The CDR3 region has the DNA TGCAGTGCCAGTGGGCCCGGGGAGCTGTTTTTT. It yields the protein CSASGPGELFF. J is TRBJ2-2 and V is TRBV20-1; D unclear. The CDR3 is 11 residues long. The germline CDR1 and CDR2 sequences are DFQATT and SNEGSKA (reference sequence). Between the trimmed V and J ends, which lost 6 bases and 6 bases, there was a span of 8 bases.

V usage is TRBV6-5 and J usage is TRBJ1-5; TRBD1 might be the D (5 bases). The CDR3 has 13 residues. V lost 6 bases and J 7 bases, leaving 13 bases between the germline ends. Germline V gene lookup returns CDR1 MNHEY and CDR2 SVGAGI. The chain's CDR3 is CASSPGGGQPQHF. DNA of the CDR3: TGTGCCAGCAGCCCGGGGGGTGGCCAGCCCCAGCATTTT.

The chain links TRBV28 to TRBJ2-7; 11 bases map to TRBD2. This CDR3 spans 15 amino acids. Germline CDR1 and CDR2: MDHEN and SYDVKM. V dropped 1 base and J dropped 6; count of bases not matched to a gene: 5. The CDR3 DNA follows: TGTGCCAGCAGTTTATTAGCGGGAGGGCCGGGCGAGCAGTACTTC. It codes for CASSLLAGGPGEQYF.

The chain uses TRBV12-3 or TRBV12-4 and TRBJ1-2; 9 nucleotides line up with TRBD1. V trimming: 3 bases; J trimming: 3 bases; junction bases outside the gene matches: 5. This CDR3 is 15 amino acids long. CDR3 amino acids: CASSFLGQGHYGYTF. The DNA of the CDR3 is TGTGCCAGCAGTTTTCTGGGACAGGGCCACTATGGCTACACCTTC.

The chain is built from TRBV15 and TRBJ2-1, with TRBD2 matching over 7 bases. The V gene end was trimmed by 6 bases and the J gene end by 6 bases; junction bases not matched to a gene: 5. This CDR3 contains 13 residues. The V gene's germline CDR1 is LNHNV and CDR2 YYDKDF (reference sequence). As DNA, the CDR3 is TGTGCCACCAGAGCTAGCGGAACCAATGAGCAGTTCTTC. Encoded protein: CATRASGTNEQFF.

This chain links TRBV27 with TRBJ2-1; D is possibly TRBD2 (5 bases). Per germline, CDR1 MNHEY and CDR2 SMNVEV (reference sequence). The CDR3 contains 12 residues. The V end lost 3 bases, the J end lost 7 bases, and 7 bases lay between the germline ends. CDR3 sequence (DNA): TGTGCCAGCAGTTTTGAGGGAAATGAGCAGTTCTTC. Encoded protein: CASSFEGNEQFF.

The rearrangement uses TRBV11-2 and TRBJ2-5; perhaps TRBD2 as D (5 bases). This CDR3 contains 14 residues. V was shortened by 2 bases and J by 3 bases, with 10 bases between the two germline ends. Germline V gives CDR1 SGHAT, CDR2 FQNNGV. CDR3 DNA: TGTGCCAGCAGCTTACTACTAGTTAAAGAGACCCAGTACTTC. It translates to CASSLLLVKETQYF.

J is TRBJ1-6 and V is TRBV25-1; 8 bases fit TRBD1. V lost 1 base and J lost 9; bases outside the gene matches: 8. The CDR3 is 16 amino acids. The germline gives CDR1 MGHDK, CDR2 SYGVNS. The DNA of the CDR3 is TGTGCCAGCAGTGAATCAGCCTCAGGGGGCGGTTCACCCCTCCACTTT. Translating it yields CASSESASGGGSPLHF.

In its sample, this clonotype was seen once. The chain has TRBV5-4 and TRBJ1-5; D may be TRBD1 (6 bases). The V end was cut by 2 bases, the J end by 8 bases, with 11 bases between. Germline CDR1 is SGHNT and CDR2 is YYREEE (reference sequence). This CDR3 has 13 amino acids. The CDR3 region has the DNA TGTGCCAGCAGCTTCGGCAGGGGAGAGCCCCAGCATTTT. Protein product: CASSFGRGEPQHF.

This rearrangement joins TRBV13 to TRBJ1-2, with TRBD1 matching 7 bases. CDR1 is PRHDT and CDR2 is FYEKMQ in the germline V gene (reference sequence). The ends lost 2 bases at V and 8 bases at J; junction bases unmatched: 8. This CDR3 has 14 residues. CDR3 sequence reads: CASSLTKGAGGYTF. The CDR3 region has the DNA TGTGCCAGCAGCTTAACGAAGGGGGCGGGAGGCTACACCTTC.

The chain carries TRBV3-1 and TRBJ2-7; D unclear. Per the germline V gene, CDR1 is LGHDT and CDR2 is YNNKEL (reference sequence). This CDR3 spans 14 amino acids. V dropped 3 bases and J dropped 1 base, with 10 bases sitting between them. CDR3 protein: CASSHPGLSYEQYF. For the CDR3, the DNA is TGTGCCAGCAGCCACCCTGGTCTATCCTACGAGCAGTACTTC.